The 5 T cell receptor beta chains below come from one sample, sequenced in a study of HIV-infected patients and healthy controls. Roughly three months, about 14 weeks, into antiretroviral therapy, follow-up blood was collected. No cell fractionation was done, so the repertoire covers all unsorted peripheral blood T cells. cDNA was made from about 500 ng RNA using alpha and beta constant primers. Separate chain-specific third strand synthesis with multiplexing indices produced the alpha and beta libraries. TCRdb re-analysed the 5' RACE reads in MiXCR, keeping a single row per CDR3 protein. The repertoire consists of more than 15,000 distinct CDR3 sequences, with roughly 7.9% occurring once and the leading ten covering roughly 20%. This sample comprised blood, obtained during antiretroviral therapy. The source is an adult with HIV infection.

This clonotype has at least ten counts. The V and J genes are TRBV12-3 or TRBV12-4 and TRBJ1-2; no definite D call. The V end was cut by 7 bases, the J end by 8 bases, with 17 bases between. This CDR3 has 13 amino acids. The CDR3: CASTLNLGLGYTF. The CDR3 coding sequence is TGTGCCAGCACCCTGAATCTGGGATTAGGCTACACCTTC.

This clonotype was picked up many times. The chain has TRBV7-9 and TRBJ2-3; D may be TRBD2 (5 bases). CDR1 is SEHNR, CDR2 FQNEAQ, per germline (reference sequence). V lost 1 base, J lost 4 bases, and 9 bases lay in between. The CDR3 totals 14 residues. In nucleotides, the CDR3 is TGTGCCAGCAGCTTAGATGGGAGCTCAGATACGCAGTATTTT. It is translated as CASSLDGSSDTQYF.

The chain combines TRBV6-2 or TRBV6-3 with TRBJ2-3; TRBD2 matches at 14 bases. This CDR3 contains 16 residues. The germline gives CDR1 MNHEY, CDR2 SVGEGT. The trim removed 5 bases at V and 4 bases at J, leaving 5 bases unmatched. CDR3 protein: CASSTGLAGAADTQYF. CDR3 DNA: TGTGCCAGCAGTACGGGACTAGCGGGAGCGGCAGATACGCAGTATTTT.

At least ten counts were recorded for this clonotype. This chain joins TRBV27 and TRBJ2-1, with TRBD2 matching over 7 bases. The CDR3 runs to 17 residues. Trimming cost V 5 bases and J 4 bases; bases outside gene matches: 14. From germline, CDR1 is MNHEY and CDR2 SMNVEV (reference sequence). The CDR3 spells CASSPLLGRERYNEQFF. The CDR3 bases are TGTGCCAGCAGTCCCCTTTTGGGGCGGGAGAGGTACAATGAGCAGTTCTTC.

This clonotype has a count of ten or more. J is TRBJ1-5 and V is TRBV24-1; D unclear. The CDR3 extends over 13 amino acids. Germline CDR1 is KGHDR and CDR2 is SFDVKD. V was clipped by 9 bases and J by 4 bases, with 12 bases between them. The CDR3: CATRGRVNQPQHF. In DNA, the CDR3 is TGTGCCACCCGAGGACGGGTGAATCAGCCCCAGCATTTT.